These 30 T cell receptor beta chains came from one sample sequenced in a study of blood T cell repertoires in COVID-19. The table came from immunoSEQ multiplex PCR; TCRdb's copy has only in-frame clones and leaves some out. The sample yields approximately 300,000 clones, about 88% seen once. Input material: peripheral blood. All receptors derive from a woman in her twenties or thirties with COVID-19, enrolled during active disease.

This chain's CDR3 is CASSLTGGAFQPQHF. The CDR3 nucleotides are TGCGCCAGCAGCTTGACCGGGGGGGCGTTTCAGCCCCAGCATTTT. This sequence joins TRBV5-1 and TRBJ1-5; a weak D match, TRBD1 (6 bases). The CDR3 extends over 15 amino acids. Looked up from germline, CDR1 is SGHRS and CDR2 is YFSETQ. The V end was cut by 1 base, the J end by 6 bases, with 14 bases between.

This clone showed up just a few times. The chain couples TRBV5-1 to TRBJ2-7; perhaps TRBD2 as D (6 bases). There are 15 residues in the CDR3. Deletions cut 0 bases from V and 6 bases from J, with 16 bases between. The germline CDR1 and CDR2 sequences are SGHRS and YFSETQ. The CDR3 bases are TGCGCCAGCAGCTTGGGAGGACTAAAGACCGGCGAGCAGTACTTC. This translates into CASSLGGLKTGEQYF.

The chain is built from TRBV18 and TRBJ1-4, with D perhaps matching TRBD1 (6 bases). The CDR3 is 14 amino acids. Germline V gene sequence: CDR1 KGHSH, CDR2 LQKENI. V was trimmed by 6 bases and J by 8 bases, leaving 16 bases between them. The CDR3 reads CASSSGQFEEKLFF. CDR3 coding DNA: TGTGCCAGCTCGTCCGGACAGTTCGAGGAAAAACTGTTTTTT.

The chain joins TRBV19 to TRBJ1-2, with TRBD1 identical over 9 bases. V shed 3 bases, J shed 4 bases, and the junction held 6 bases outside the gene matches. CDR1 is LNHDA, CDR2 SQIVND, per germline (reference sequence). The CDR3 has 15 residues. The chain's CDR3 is CASSIPGQGPYGYTF. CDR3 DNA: TGTGCCAGTAGTATTCCGGGACAGGGCCCCTATGGCTACACCTTC.

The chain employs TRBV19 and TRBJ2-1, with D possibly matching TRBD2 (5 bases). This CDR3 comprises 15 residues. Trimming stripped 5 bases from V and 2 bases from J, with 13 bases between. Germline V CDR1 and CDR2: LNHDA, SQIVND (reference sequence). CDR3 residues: CASSSGGPPYNEQFF. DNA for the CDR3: TGTGCCAGTAGTTCTGGCGGGCCTCCCTACAATGAGCAGTTCTTC. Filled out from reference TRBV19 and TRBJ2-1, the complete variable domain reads DGGITQSPKYLFRKEGQNVTLSCEQNLNHDAMYWYRQDPGQGLRLIYYSQIVNDFQKGDIAEGYSVSREKKESFPLTVTSAQKNPTAFYLCASSSGGPPYNEQFFGPGTRLTVL.

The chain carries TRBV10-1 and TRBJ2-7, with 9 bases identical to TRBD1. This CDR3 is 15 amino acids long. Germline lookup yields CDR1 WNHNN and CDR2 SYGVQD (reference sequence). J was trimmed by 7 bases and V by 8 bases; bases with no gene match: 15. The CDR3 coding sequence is TGCGCCAGCCAGCAAACCGGGACAGGGATCGGTGAGCAGTACTTC. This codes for CASQQTGTGIGEQYF.

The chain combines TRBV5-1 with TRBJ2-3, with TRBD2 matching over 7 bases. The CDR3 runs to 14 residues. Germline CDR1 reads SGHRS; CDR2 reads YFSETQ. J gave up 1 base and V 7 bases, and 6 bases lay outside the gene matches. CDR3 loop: CASQASGRTDTQYF. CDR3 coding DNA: TGCGCCAGCCAAGCTAGCGGCCGCACAGATACGCAGTATTTT. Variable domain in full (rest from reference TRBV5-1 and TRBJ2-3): KAGVTQTPRYLIKTRGQQVTLSCSPISGHRSVSWYQQTPGQGLQFLFEYFSETQRNKGNFPGRFSGRQFSNSRSEMNVSTLELGDSALYLCASQASGRTDTQYFGPGTRLTVL.

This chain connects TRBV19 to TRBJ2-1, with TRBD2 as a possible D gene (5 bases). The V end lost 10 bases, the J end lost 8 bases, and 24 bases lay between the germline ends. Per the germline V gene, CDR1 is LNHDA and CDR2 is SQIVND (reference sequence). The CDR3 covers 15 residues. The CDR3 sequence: CATLASGESGDEQFF. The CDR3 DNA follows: TGTGCCACCCTTGCGTCCGGGGAATCCGGCGATGAGCAGTTCTTC.

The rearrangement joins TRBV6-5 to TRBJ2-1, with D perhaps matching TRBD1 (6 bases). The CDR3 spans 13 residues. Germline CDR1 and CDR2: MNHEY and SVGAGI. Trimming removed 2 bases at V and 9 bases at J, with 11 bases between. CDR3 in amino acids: CASSYNKGVEQFF. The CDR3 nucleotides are TGTGCCAGCAGTTACAATAAGGGGGTTGAGCAGTTCTTC.

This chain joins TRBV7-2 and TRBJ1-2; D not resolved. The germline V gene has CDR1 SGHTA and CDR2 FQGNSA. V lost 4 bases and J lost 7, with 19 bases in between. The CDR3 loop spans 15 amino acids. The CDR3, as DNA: TGTGCCAGCAGCTCCCGGCTAGGGAGGCAGGCTGGCTACACCTTC. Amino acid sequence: CASSSRLGRQAGYTF.

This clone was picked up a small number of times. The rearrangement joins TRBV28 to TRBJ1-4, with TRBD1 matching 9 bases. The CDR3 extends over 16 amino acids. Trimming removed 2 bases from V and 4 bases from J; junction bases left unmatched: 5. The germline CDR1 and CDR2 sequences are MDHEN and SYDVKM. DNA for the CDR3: TGTGCCAGCAGTTTAGTTCCGACAGGGGGTAATGAAAAACTGTTTTTT. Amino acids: CASSLVPTGGNEKLFF.

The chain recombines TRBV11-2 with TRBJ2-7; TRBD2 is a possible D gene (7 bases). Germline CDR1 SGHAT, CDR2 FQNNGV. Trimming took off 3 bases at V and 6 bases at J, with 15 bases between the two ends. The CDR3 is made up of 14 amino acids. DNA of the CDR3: TGTGCCAGCAGCTTGGGGGGGGCTTCCGGCGAGCAGTACTTC. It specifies CASSLGGASGEQYF.

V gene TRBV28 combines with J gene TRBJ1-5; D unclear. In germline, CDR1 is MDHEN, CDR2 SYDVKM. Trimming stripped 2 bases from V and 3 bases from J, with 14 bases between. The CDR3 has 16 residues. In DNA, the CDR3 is TGTGCCAGCAGTTTAAATGCGGGGAAAGCCAATCAGCCCCAGCATTTT. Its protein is CASSLNAGKANQPQHF.

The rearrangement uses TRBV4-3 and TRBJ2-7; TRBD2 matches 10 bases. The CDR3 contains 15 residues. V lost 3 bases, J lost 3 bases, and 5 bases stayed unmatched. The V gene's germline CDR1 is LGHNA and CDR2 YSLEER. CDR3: CASSHEREGIYEQYF. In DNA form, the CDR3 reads TGCGCCAGCAGCCACGAGCGGGAGGGTATCTACGAGCAGTACTTC.

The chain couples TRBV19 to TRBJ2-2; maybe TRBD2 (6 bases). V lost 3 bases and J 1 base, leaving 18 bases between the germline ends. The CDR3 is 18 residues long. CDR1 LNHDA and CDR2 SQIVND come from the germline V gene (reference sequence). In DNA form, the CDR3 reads TGTGCCAGTAGTATCATAGGATTGGGGCGGGAGAACACCGGGGAGCTGTTTTTT. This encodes CASSIIGLGRENTGELFF. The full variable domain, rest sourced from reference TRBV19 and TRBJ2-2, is DGGITQSPKYLFRKEGQNVTLSCEQNLNHDAMYWYRQDPGQGLRLIYYSQIVNDFQKGDIAEGYSVSREKKESFPLTVTSAQKNPTAFYLCASSIIGLGRENTGELFFGEGSRLTVL.

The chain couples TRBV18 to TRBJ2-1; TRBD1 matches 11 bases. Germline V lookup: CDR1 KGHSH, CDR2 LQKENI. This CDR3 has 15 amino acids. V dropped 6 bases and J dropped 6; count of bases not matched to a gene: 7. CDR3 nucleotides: TGTGCCAGCTCCCCCGGACAGGGGGCGTCCAATGAGCAGTTCTTC. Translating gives CASSPGQGASNEQFF.

The CDR3 DNA reads TGTGCCAGCAGCCCCGAGCGGGCACCAAACTATGGCTACACCTTC. This encodes CASSPERAPNYGYTF. The rearrangement joins TRBV14 to TRBJ1-2; D unclear. The CDR3 spans 15 residues. The germline gives CDR1 SGHDN, CDR2 FVKESK. Trimming shortened V by 4 bases and J by 2 bases, and 14 bases separated the two germline ends.

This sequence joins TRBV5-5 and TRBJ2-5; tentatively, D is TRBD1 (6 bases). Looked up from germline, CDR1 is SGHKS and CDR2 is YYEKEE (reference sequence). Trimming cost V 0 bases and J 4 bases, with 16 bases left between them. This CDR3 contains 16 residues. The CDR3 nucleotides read TGTGCCAGCAGCTTGGGCCAGGGGTCTCCGGTAGAGACCCAGTACTTC. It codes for CASSLGQGSPVETQYF. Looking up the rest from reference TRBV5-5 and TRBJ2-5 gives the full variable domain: DAGVTQSPTHLIKTRGQQVTLRCSPISGHKSVSWYQQVLGQGPQFIFQYYEKEERGRGNFPDRFSARQFPNYSSELNVNALLLGDSALYLCASSLGQGSPVETQYFGPGTRLLVL.

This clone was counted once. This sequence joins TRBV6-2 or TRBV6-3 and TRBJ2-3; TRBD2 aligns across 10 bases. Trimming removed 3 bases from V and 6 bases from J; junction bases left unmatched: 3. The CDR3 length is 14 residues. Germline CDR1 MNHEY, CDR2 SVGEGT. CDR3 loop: CASSYASGSDTQYF. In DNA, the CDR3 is TGTGCCAGCAGTTATGCTAGCGGGAGCGATACGCAGTATTTT.

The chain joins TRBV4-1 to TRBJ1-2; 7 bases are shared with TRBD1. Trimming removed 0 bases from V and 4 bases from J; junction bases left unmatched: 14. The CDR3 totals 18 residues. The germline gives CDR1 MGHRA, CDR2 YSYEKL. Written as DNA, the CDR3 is TGCGCCAGCAGCCAAGATAGCCTAACAGGGGCCCTAGGCTATGGCTACACCTTC. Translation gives CASSQDSLTGALGYGYTF.

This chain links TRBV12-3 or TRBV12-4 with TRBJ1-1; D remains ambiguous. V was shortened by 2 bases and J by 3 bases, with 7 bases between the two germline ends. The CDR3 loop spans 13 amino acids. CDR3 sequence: CASSLSGYTEAFF. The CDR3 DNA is TGTGCCAGCAGTTTATCGGGTTACACTGAAGCTTTCTTT.

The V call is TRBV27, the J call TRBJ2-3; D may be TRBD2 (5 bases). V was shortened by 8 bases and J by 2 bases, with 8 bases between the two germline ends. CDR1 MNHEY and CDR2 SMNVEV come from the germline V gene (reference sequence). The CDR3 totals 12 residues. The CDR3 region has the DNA TGTGCCAGCCGGGATCCCACAGATACGCAGTATTTT. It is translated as CASRDPTDTQYF.

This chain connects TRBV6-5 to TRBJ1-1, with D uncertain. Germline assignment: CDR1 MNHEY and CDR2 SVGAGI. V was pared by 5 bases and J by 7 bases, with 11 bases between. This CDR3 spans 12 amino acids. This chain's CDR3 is CASSTRRLEAFF. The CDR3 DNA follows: TGTGCCAGCAGTACGCGGCGGCTTGAAGCTTTCTTT.

The CDR3 coding sequence is TGTGCCAGCAGTTCTCGGCAGGGGGTTGGCGCTGAAGCTTTCTTT. Amino acid sequence: CASSSRQGVGAEAFF. The chain is built from TRBV28 and TRBJ1-1, with 7 bases matching TRBD1. J gave up 6 bases and V 4 bases, and 11 bases lay outside the gene matches. Germline V gene data show CDR1 as MDHEN and CDR2 as SYDVKM. The CDR3 runs to 15 residues.

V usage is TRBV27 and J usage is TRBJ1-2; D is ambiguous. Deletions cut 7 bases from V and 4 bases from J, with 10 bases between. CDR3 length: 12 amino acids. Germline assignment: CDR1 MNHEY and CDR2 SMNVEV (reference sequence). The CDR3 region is CASTRSSYGYTF. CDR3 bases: TGTGCCAGCACGAGGTCCAGCTATGGCTACACCTTC.

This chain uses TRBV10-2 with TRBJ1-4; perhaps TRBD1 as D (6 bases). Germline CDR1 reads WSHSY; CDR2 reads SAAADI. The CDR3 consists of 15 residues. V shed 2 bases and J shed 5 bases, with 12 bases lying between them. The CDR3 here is CASSERGGSNEKLFF. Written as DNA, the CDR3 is TGCGCCAGCAGTGAGCGCGGGGGCTCCAATGAAAAACTGTTTTTT.

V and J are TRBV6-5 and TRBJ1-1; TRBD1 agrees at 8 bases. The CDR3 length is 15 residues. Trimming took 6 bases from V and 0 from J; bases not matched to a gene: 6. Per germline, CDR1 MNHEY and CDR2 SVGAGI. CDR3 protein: CASSAGGLMNTEAFF. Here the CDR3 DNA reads TGTGCCAGCAGCGCAGGGGGCCTGATGAACACTGAAGCTTTCTTT.

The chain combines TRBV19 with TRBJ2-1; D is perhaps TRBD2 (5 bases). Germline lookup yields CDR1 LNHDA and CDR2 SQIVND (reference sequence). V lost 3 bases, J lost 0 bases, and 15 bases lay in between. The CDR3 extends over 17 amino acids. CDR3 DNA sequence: TGTGCCAGTAGTATGCCCCGATGGACTCGCTCCTACAATGAGCAGTTCTTC. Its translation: CASSMPRWTRSYNEQFF.

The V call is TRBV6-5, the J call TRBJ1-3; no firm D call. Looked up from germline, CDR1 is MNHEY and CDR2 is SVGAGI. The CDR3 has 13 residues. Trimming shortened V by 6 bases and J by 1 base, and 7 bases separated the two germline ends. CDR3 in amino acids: CASRQSSGNTIYF. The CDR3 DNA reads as TGTGCCAGCAGACAGAGTTCTGGAAACACCATATATTTT.

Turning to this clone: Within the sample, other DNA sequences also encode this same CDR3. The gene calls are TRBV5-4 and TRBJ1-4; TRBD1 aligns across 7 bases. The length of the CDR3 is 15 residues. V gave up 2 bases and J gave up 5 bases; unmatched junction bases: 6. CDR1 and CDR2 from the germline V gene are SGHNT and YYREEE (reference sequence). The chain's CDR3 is CASSFRQGGNEKLFF. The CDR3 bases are TGTGCCAGCAGCTTTCGACAGGGAGGAAATGAAAAACTGTTTTTT.